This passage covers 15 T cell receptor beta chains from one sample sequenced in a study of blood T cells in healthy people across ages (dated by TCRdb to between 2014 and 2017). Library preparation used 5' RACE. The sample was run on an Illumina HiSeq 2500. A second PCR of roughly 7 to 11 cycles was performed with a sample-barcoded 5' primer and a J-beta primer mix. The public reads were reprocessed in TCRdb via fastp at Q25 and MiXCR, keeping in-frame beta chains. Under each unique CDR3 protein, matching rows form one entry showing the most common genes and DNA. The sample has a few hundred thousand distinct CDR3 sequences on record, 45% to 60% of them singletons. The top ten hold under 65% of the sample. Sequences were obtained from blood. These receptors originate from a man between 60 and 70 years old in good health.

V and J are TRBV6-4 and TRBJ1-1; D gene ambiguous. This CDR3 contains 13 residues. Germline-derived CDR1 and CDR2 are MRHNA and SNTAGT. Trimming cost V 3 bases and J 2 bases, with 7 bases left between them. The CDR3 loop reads CASSEQRNTEAFF. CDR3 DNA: TGTGCCAGCAGTGAGCAGCGCAACACTGAAGCTTTCTTT.

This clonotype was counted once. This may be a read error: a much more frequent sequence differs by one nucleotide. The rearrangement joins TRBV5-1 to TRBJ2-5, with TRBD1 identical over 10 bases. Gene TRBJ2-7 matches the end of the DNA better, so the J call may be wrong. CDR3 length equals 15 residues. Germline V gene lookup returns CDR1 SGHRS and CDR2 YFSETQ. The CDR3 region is CASSLGTGEVCEQYF. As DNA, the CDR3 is TGCGCCAGCAGCCTCGGGACAGGGGAGGTCTGCGAGCAGTACTTC.

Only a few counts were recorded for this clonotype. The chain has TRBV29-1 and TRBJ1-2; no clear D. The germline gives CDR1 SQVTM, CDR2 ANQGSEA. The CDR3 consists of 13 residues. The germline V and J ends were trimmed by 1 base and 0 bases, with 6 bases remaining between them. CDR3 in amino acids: CSVEVQTNYGYTF. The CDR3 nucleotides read TGCAGCGTTGAAGTGCAGACTAACTATGGCTACACCTTC.

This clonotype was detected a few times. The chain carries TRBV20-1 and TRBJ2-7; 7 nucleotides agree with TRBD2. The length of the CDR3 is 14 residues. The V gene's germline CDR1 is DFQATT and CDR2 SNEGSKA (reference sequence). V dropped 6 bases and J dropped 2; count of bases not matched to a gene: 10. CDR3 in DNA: TGCAGTGCCGAAAGAGCGGGACCCACCTACGAGCAGTACTTC. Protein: CSAERAGPTYEQYF.

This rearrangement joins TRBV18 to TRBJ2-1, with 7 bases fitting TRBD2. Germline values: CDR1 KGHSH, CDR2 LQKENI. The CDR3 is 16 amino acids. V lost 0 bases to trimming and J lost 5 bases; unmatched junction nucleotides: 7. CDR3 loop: CASSPPGSSGNNEQFF. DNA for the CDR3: TGTGCCAGCTCACCACCGGGGTCTAGCGGCAACAATGAGCAGTTCTTC.

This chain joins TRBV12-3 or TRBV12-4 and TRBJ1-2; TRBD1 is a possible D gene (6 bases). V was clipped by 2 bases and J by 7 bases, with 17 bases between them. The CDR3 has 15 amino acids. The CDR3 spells CASSLKIHTGSGYTF. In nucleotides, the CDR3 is TGTGCCAGCAGTTTAAAAATACATACAGGGAGTGGCTACACCTTC.

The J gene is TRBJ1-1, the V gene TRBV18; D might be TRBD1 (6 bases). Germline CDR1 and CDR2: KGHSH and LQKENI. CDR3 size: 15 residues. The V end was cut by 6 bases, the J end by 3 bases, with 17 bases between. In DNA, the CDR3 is TGTGCCAGCTCGCCGGGACCCCACAGGGACACTGAAGCTTTCTTT. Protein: CASSPGPHRDTEAFF.

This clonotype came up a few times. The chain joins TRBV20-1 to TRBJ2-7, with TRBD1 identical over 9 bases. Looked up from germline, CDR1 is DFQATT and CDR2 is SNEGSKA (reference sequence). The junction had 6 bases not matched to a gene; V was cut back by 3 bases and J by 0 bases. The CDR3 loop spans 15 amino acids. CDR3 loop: CSASPRDRVSYEQYF. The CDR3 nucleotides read TGCAGTGCTAGCCCCCGGGACAGGGTCTCCTACGAGCAGTACTTC.

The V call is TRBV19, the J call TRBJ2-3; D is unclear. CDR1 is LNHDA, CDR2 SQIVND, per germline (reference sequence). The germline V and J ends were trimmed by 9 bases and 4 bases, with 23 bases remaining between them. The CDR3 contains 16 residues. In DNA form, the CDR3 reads TGTGCCAGCACCAACAGAAATGCCCCCGCAGCAGATACGCAGTATTTT. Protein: CASTNRNAPAADTQYF.

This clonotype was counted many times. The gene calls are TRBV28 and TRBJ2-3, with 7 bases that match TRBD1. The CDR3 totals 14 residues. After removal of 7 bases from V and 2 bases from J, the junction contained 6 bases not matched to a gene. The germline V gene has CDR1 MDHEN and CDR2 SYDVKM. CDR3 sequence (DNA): TGTGCCAGCAACCTACAGGGGAACACAGATACGCAGTATTTT. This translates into CASNLQGNTDTQYF. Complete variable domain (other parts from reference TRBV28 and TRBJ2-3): DVKVTQSSRYLVKRTGEKVFLECVQDMDHENMFWYRQDPGLGLRLIYFSYDVKMKEKGDIPEGYSVSREKKERFSLILESASTNQTSMYLCASNLQGNTDTQYFGPGTRLTVL.

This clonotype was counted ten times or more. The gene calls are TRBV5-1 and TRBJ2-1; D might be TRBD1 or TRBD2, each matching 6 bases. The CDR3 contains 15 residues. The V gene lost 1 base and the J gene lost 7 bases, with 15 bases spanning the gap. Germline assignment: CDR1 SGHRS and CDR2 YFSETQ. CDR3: CASSLNDGGPNEQFF. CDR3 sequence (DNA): TGCGCCAGCAGCTTGAACGACGGGGGCCCAAATGAGCAGTTCTTC.

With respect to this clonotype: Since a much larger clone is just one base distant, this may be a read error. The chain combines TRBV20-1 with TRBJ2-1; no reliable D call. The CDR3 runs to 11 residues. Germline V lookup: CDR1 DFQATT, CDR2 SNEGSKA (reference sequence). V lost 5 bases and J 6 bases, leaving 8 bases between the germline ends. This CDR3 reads CSAGPINEQFF. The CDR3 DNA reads TGCAGTGCTGGGCCCATCAATGAGCAGTTCTTC.

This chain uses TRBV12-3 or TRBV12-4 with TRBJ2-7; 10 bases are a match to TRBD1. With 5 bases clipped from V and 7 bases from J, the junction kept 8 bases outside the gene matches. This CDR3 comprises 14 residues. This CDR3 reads CASSARQGASEQYF. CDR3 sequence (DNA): TGTGCCAGCAGTGCGAGACAGGGGGCCAGTGAGCAGTACTTC.

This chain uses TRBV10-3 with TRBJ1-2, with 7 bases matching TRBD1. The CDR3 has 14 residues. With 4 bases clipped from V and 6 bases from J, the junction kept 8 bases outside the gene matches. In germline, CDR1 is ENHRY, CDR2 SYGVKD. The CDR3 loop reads CAISGTGAPHGYTF. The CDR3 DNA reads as TGTGCCATCAGTGGAACAGGGGCCCCCCATGGCTACACCTTC.

The CDR3 nucleotides are TGTGCCAGTAGTCTCCCCCAGGGGGGGGCCTATGGCTACACCTTC. Its protein product is CASSLPQGGAYGYTF. The V and J genes are TRBV19 and TRBJ1-2; 7 bases line up with TRBD1. The CDR3 is 15 residues long. From germline, CDR1 is LNHDA and CDR2 SQIVND (reference sequence). V lost 5 bases and J lost 4; bases outside the gene matches: 10.